The 21 T cell receptor beta chains presented below share a single source sample, sequenced in a study of T cell responses to AZD1222 COVID-19 vaccine. Here immunoSEQ multiplex PCR was the method, and the copy in TCRdb shows in-frame clones only, minus some. In the table there are nearly 95,000 clones, 90% of which are singletons. The sequenced sample was peripheral blood, obtained on day 0 of AZD1222 vaccination. Every receptor here comes from an adult in good health.

The CDR3 protein is CASSQDLPLAGAYNEQFF. Here the CDR3 DNA reads TGCGCCAGCAGCCAAGACCTGCCACTAGCGGGGGCTTACAATGAGCAGTTCTTC. This rearrangement joins TRBV4-3 to TRBJ2-1, with 11 bases lining up with TRBD2. J lost 4 bases, V lost 0 bases, and 8 bases had no gene match. The germline V gene has CDR1 LGHNA and CDR2 YSLEER. CDR3 size: 18 residues.

The chain has TRBV29-1 and TRBJ1-5, with D maybe TRBD1 (5 bases). V gave up 0 bases and J gave up 11 bases, with 14 bases separating them. Looked up from germline, CDR1 is SQVTM and CDR2 is ANQGSEA. The CDR3 has 13 residues. The CDR3 sequence is CSVEEAGAPSQHF. The CDR3 coding sequence is TGCAGCGTTGAAGAGGCCGGGGCCCCATCCCAGCATTTT.

The chain employs TRBV4-2 and TRBJ1-4; D perhaps matches TRBD1 (6 bases). The CDR3 is 13 residues long. CDR1 is LGHNA, CDR2 YNFKEQ, per germline. Trimming cost V 1 base and J 8 bases, with 8 bases left between them. The chain's CDR3 is CASSQATGEKLFF. CDR3 in DNA: TGTGCCAGCAGCCAAGCAACAGGGGAAAAACTGTTTTTT.

The V call is TRBV7-8, the J call TRBJ1-4; 8 bases match TRBD1. CDR1 and CDR2 from the germline V gene are SGHVS and FQNEAQ. Trimming removed 2 bases from V and 11 bases from J; junction bases left unmatched: 4. This CDR3 comprises 13 residues. The CDR3 loop reads CASSLTPGGKLFF. As DNA, the CDR3 is TGTGCCAGCAGCTTAACCCCAGGGGGCAAACTGTTTTTT. The full variable domain, with the rest looked up from reference TRBV7-8 and TRBJ1-4, is GAGVSQSPRYKVAKRGQDVALRCDPISGHVSLFWYQQALGQGPEFLTYFQNEAQLDKSGLPSDRFFAERPEGSVSTLKIQRTQQEDSAVYLCASSLTPGGKLFFGSGTQLSVL.

The chain combines TRBV29-1 with TRBJ2-2; a weak D match, TRBD1 (6 bases). Germline CDR1 and CDR2: SQVTM and ANQGSEA. The V end was cut by 4 bases, the J end by 0 bases, with 12 bases between. The CDR3 extends over 15 amino acids. This CDR3 reads CSVVRGGTNTGELFF. CDR3 DNA sequence: TGCAGCGTTGTCAGGGGCGGAACGAACACCGGGGAGCTGTTTTTT.

This chain links TRBV5-1 with TRBJ2-7, with D maybe TRBD2 (7 bases). Germline lookup yields CDR1 SGHRS and CDR2 YFSETQ. Trimming removed 1 base at V and 6 bases at J, with 14 bases between. The CDR3 extends over 14 amino acids. The CDR3 loop is CASSLPGEGLEQYF. For the CDR3, the DNA is TGCGCCAGCAGCTTGCCAGGGGAGGGCCTCGAGCAGTACTTC.

This clone showed up just once. The CDR3 nucleotides are TGTGCCAGCAGTGAGTCTAGCGGGGGGGCCACGGAGACCCAGTACTTC. Translation gives CASSESSGGATETQYF. The V call is TRBV2, the J call TRBJ2-5; 12 nucleotides match TRBD2. In germline, CDR1 is SNHLY, CDR2 FYNNEI. The CDR3 sequence is 16 residues long. V trimming: 3 bases; J trimming: 5 bases; junction bases outside the gene matches: 7.

The V call is TRBV18, the J call TRBJ1-3, with D maybe TRBD1 (6 bases). The CDR3 covers 18 residues. Trimming stripped 2 bases from V and 1 base from J, with 18 bases between. The germline gives CDR1 KGHSH, CDR2 LQKENI. This CDR3 is CASSPDSSLGASGNTIYF. CDR3 in DNA: TGTGCCAGCTCACCAGACAGTTCATTGGGGGCTTCTGGAAACACCATATATTTT.

In DNA form, the CDR3 reads TGTGCCAGCAGCTTAGCATCTAGCGGGGGAGGGGGCAATGAGCAGTTCTTC. The encoded protein is CASSLASSGGGGNEQFF. The rearrangement links TRBV7-2 to TRBJ2-1; 10 nucleotides match TRBD2. This CDR3 region has 17 residues. V lost 0 bases to trimming and J lost 6 bases; unmatched junction nucleotides: 8. Per the germline V gene, CDR1 is SGHTA and CDR2 is FQGNSA. The variable domain in full, completed from reference TRBV7-2 and TRBJ2-1, reads GAGVSQSPSNKVTEKGKDVELRCDPISGHTALYWYRQSLGQGLEFLIYFQGNSAPDKSGLPSDRFSAERTGGSVSTLTIQRTQQEDSAVYLCASSLASSGGGGNEQFFGPGTRLTVL.

The V gene is TRBV7-8, the J gene TRBJ2-7, with 13 positions matching TRBD2. CDR3 length: 15 residues. Unmatched junction bases numbered 7, after V lost 5 bases and J lost 6 bases. Germline CDR1 reads SGHVS; CDR2 reads FQNEAQ. The CDR3, as DNA: TGTGCCAGCAGCATAACTAGCGGGGGGGTAGCCGAGCAGTACTTC. It codes for CASSITSGGVAEQYF.

The rearrangement links TRBV6-5 to TRBJ2-7, with D possibly TRBD2 on 5 matching bases. The germline CDR1 and CDR2 sequences are MNHEY and SVGAGI. Trimming took 4 bases from V and 6 from J, leaving 13 bases between them. The CDR3 consists of 13 residues. The CDR3: CASSSTLAGEQYF. The CDR3 DNA reads TGTGCCAGCAGTTCCACTCTAGCAGGCGAGCAGTACTTC.

V usage is TRBV19 and J usage is TRBJ1-5; 7 bases agree with TRBD1. Germline CDR1 reads LNHDA; CDR2 reads SQIVND (reference sequence). After removal of 8 bases from V and 7 bases from J, the junction contained 11 bases not matched to a gene. The CDR3 covers 14 residues. The CDR3 protein is CASGYGQGGQPQHF. The CDR3 DNA is TGTGCCAGTGGCTACGGGCAGGGGGGACAGCCCCAGCATTTT.

This clone was recorded a few times. The V gene is TRBV5-1, the J gene TRBJ1-6, with unresolved D. V was cut by 7 bases and J by 8 bases, with 4 bases left in between. The CDR3 has 10 amino acids. In germline, CDR1 is SGHRS, CDR2 YFSETQ. The CDR3 nucleotides read TGCGCCAGCGGGGATTCACCCCTCCACTTT. Its translation is CASGDSPLHF.

The rearrangement links TRBV6-4 to TRBJ2-3; 9 bases fit TRBD1. V lost 2 bases, J lost 2 bases, and 2 bases stayed unmatched. The CDR3 has 15 residues. CDR1 MRHNA and CDR2 SNTAGT come from the germline V gene. This CDR3 is CASSDGDRATDTQYF. CDR3 nucleotides: TGTGCCAGCAGTGACGGGGACAGGGCCACAGATACGCAGTATTTT.

V is TRBV18 and J is TRBJ1-2, with 8 bases aligning to TRBD1. The CDR3 consists of 13 residues. The germline V gene encodes CDR1 KGHSH and CDR2 LQKENI. The junction had 5 bases not matched to a gene; V was cut back by 3 bases and J by 8 bases. CDR3 residues: CASSPSDRVGYTF. CDR3 nucleotides: TGTGCCAGCTCACCCTCGGACAGGGTCGGCTACACCTTC.

The chain recombines TRBV5-1 with TRBJ1-2; D gene ambiguous. Germline CDR1 is SGHRS and CDR2 is YFSETQ. This CDR3 region has 14 residues. Trimming stripped 0 bases from V and 4 bases from J, with 10 bases between. DNA of the CDR3: TGCGCCAGCAGCTTGGAGGGTTCGACCTATGGCTACACCTTC. Amino acids: CASSLEGSTYGYTF.

The V and J genes are TRBV9 and TRBJ1-3, with D unresolved. CDR1 is SGDLS and CDR2 is YYNGEE in the germline V gene. V gave up 0 bases and J gave up 0 bases, with 13 bases separating them. This CDR3 is built from 17 residues. This CDR3 is CASSVATGRSSGNTIYF. The CDR3, as DNA: TGTGCCAGCAGCGTAGCTACGGGGAGAAGCTCTGGAAACACCATATATTTT.

The J gene is TRBJ2-2, the V gene TRBV19; TRBD1 agrees at 8 bases. The CDR3 extends over 14 amino acids. Germline V gene data show CDR1 as LNHDA and CDR2 as SQIVND (reference sequence). V shed 5 bases and J 6 bases; nucleotides not matched to a gene: 5. CDR3 nucleotide sequence: TGTGCCAGTAGTCCCGGACAGGGAGCCGGGGAGCTGTTTTTT. This codes for CASSPGQGAGELFF.

The chain is built from TRBV4-3 and TRBJ2-1; no clear D. Germline assignment: CDR1 LGHNA and CDR2 YSLEER. The CDR3 runs 14 residues. V lost 5 bases to trimming and J lost 0 bases, with 8 bases between them. The CDR3 nucleotides read TGCGCCAGCAGCGATCTAAGCTCCTACAATGAGCAGTTCTTC. Protein sequence: CASSDLSSYNEQFF.

The V call is TRBV15, the J call TRBJ2-1; TRBD1 matches at 8 bases. The germline V gene encodes CDR1 LNHNV and CDR2 YYDKDF (reference sequence). The ends lost 5 bases at V and 7 bases at J; junction bases unmatched: 10. The CDR3 is 15 residues long. CDR3 amino acids: CATSPQGASGNEQFF. The CDR3 bases are TGTGCCACCAGCCCCCAGGGGGCTAGTGGTAATGAGCAGTTCTTC.

The V and J genes are TRBV18 and TRBJ1-2; TRBD1 agrees at 7 bases. J lost 2 bases, V lost 3 bases, and 0 bases had no gene match. The CDR3 runs 13 residues. The germline V gene encodes CDR1 KGHSH and CDR2 LQKENI. Here the CDR3 reads CASSPTGNYGYTF. The CDR3 bases are TGTGCCAGCTCACCGACAGGGAACTATGGCTACACCTTC.